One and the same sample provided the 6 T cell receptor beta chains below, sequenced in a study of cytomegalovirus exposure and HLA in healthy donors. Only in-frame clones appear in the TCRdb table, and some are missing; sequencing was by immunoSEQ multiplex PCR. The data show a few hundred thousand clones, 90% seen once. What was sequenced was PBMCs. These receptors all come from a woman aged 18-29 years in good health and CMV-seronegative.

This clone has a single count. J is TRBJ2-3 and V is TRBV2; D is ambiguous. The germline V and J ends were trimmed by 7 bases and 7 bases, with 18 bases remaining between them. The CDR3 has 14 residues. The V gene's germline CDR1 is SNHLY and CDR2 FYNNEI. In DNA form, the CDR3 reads TGTGCCAGCACTTCCCAGACTGGCATGCATACGCAGTATTTT. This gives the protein CASTSQTGMHTQYF.

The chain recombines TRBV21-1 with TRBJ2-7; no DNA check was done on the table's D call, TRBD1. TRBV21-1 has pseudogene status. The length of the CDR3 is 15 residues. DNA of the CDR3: TGTGCCCGGATGAGAAGGCGGGTACAGGGTTACGAGCAGTACGTC. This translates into CARMRRRVQGYEQYV.

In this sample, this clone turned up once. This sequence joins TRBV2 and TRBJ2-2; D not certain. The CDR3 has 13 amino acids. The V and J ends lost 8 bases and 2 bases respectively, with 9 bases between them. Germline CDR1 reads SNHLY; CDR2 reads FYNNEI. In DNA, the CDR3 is TGTGCCAGCGGATACAGCAACACCGGGGAGCTGTTTTTT. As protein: CASGYSNTGELFF. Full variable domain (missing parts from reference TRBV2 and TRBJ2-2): EPEVTQTPSHQVTQMGQEVILRCVPISNHLYFYWYRQILGQKVEFLVSFYNNEISEKSEIFDDQFSVERPDGSNFTLKIRSTKLEDSAMYFCASGYSNTGELFFGEGSRLTVL.

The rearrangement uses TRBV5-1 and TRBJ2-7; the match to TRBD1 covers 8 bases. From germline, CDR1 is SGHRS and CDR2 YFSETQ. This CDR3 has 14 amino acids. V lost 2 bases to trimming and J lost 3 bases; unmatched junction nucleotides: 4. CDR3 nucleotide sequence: TGCGCCAGCAGCTTTGGACAGGGTGGCTACGAGCAGTACTTC. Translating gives CASSFGQGGYEQYF.

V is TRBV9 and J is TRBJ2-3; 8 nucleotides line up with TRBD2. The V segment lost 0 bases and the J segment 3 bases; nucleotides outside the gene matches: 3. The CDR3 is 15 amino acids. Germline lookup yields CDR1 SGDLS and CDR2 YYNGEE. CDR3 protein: CASSVVIAGTDTQYF. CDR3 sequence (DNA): TGTGCCAGCAGCGTAGTTATAGCGGGGACAGATACGCAGTATTTT. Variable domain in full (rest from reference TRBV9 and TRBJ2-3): DSGVTQTPKHLITATGQRVTLRCSPRSGDLSVYWYQQSLDQGLQFLIQYYNGEERAKGNILERFSAQQFPDLHSELNLSSLELGDSALYFCASSVVIAGTDTQYFGPGTRLTVL.

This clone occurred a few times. The CDR3, as DNA: TGTGCCAGTAGTATTCGGACAGGGGGCGACTATGGCTACACCTTC. It encodes CASSIRTGGDYGYTF. The chain is built from TRBV19 and TRBJ1-2, with 11 bases fitting TRBD1. Germline lookup yields CDR1 LNHDA and CDR2 SQIVND (reference sequence). The CDR3 runs 15 residues. J was trimmed by 3 bases and V by 3 bases; bases with no gene match: 3. The complete variable domain, with remaining parts taken from reference TRBV19 and TRBJ1-2, reads DGGITQSPKYLFRKEGQNVTLSCEQNLNHDAMYWYRQDPGQGLRLIYYSQIVNDFQKGDIAEGYSVSREKKESFPLTVTSAQKNPTAFYLCASSIRTGGDYGYTFGSGTRLTVV.